This TCR beta chain was found in a study of cytomegalovirus exposure and HLA in healthy donors. Notes on the study in general: There were some V segments, including TRBV6-2 and TRBV6-3, excluded as indistinguishable.

Donors likely had unrecorded immune exposures despite being nominally healthy when sampled. CDR3 size: 12 residues. Germline V CDR1 and CDR2: SGHVS, FNYEAQ. With 2 bases removed from V and 6 bases from J, the gap between germline ends came to 2 bases. Points on this clone: What it recognizes is unknown.

PCR involved 60 Vbeta and 13 Jbeta primers. Assay: immunoSEQ multiplex PCR; the TCRdb copy retains only in-frame clones and omits some. The table includes about 280,000 clones, about 90% detected once. Sequences were obtained from PBMCs. The chain uses TRBV7-6 and TRBJ1-6; D uncertain. The source of this sequence is a woman younger than 30 in good health and CMV-seronegative. The CDR3 bases are TGTGCCAGCAGCTTACTTAATTCACCCCTCCACTTT. Its protein is CASSLLNSPLHF.